This TCR beta chain is drawn from a study of T cells expressing NK-cell markers. Looking at the study overall: Most of the eight sequenced donors tested HCMV-seropositive; one tested seronegative.

Of note for this clonotype: Its specificity is not known.

Findings and limits, study-wide: It remained uncertain whether the expanded NKG2C+ T cell clones were specific for HCMV antigens. The contribution of dominant NKG2C+ clonotypes to CD8+ T cells in five to seven donors was roughly 1.0-7.5%.

Generation of TCR beta cDNA was performed by 5'RACE template switching incorporating UMIs. After re-calling the 5' RACE reads, TCRdb lists one entry per CDR3 protein, DNA absent. The sample data list 350,000 to 500,000 distinct CDR3 sequences. The germline V gene encodes CDR1 LNHNV and CDR2 YYDKDF (reference sequence). The CDR3 length is 13 residues. Sequencing used blood T cells: a sorted CD56 or NKG2C T cell subset, CD4+ or CD8+ T cells, or bulk PBMC T cells (not recorded which). V and J are TRBV15 and TRBJ1-5; the TCRdb call, TRBD1, lacks DNA for checking. This receptor was identified in a woman aged 18 to 75 in good health. The chain's CDR3 is CAYRGGENQPQHF.